This passage covers 23 T cell receptor beta chains from one sample sequenced in a study of blood T cell repertoires in COVID-19. Produced via immunoSEQ multiplex PCR; TCRdb's table is partial and in-frame only. The sample lists about 67,000 clones, roughly 85% occurring once. Source material: peripheral blood. These receptors came from a woman older than 75 with acute or convalescent COVID-19.

This chain connects TRBV5-8 to TRBJ2-2; 9 bases agree with TRBD1. The germline V gene has CDR1 SGHTS and CDR2 YDEGEE. The CDR3 has 17 residues. The ends lost 6 bases at V and 4 bases at J; junction bases unmatched: 13. CDR3 sequence reads: CASNARPGQGSTGELFF. CDR3 DNA sequence: TGTGCCAGCAATGCAAGACCGGGACAGGGATCCACCGGGGAGCTGTTTTTT.

The rearrangement links TRBV14 to TRBJ1-2; no clear D. Trimming took 1 base from V and 13 from J, leaving 13 bases between them. This CDR3 spans 12 amino acids. The germline V gene has CDR1 SGHDN and CDR2 FVKESK. DNA of the CDR3: TGTGCCAGCAGCCAAGTTCAAATAAGCTTCACCTTC. It encodes CASSQVQISFTF.

This clone is a singleton in its sample. The chain carries TRBV9 and TRBJ2-7, with 8 nucleotides matching TRBD2. The V gene end was trimmed by 0 bases and the J gene end by 5 bases; junction bases not matched to a gene: 1. Germline assignment: CDR1 SGDLS and CDR2 YYNGEE. The CDR3 length is 13 residues. The chain's CDR3 is CASSVAGGNEQYF. CDR3 coding DNA: TGTGCCAGCAGCGTAGCGGGGGGGAACGAGCAGTACTTC. Supplemented by reference TRBV9 and TRBJ2-7, the full variable domain reads DSGVTQTPKHLITATGQRVTLRCSPRSGDLSVYWYQQSLDQGLQFLIQYYNGEERAKGNILERFSAQQFPDLHSELNLSSLELGDSALYFCASSVAGGNEQYFGPGTRLTVT.

This clone was recorded only once. This CDR3 reads CSVNSGIETQYF. Here the CDR3 DNA reads TGCAGCGTTAATAGCGGGATAGAGACCCAGTACTTC. The chain couples TRBV29-1 to TRBJ2-5; TRBD2 matches at 8 bases. CDR3 length: 12 amino acids. The J segment lost 4 bases and the V segment lost 5 bases, leaving 3 bases of the junction unmatched. Germline values: CDR1 SQVTM, CDR2 ANQGSEA.

The CDR3 here is CASSLFGGPETQYF. CDR3 DNA: TGTGCCAGCAGCTTGTTCGGCGGCCCAGAGACCCAGTACTTC. This chain joins TRBV7-2 and TRBJ2-5; D is ambiguous. Trimming took 3 bases from V and 4 from J, leaving 12 bases between them. CDR1 is SGHTA, CDR2 FQGNSA, per germline. This CDR3 comprises 14 residues.

The rearrangement joins TRBV7-2 to TRBJ2-2; D is perhaps TRBD1 (6 bases). The CDR3 length is 14 residues. Germline values: CDR1 SGHTA, CDR2 FQGNSA. V was pared by 4 bases and J by 8 bases, with 14 bases between. CDR3 nucleotide sequence: TGTGCCAGCAGCTGGGGACACAGGGCTGGGGAGCTGTTTTTT. Translating gives CASSWGHRAGELFF.

This chain uses TRBV6-1 with TRBJ2-7; D remains ambiguous. This CDR3 has 11 amino acids. Germline lookup yields CDR1 MNHNS and CDR2 SASEGT. The V end lost 3 bases, the J end lost 4 bases, and 4 bases lay between the germline ends. The CDR3 sequence: CASSDVYEQYF. CDR3 in DNA: TGTGCCAGCAGTGACGTATACGAGCAGTACTTC.

V gene TRBV19 combines with J gene TRBJ2-7; D might be TRBD1 (5 bases). Germline CDR1 and CDR2: LNHDA and SQIVND (reference sequence). The CDR3 sequence is 14 residues long. V was pared by 5 bases and J by 0 bases, with 11 bases between. The CDR3, as DNA: TGTGCCAGTAGTCGCACAGGTATCTCCTACGAGCAGTACTTC. Its protein is CASSRTGISYEQYF.

The rearrangement links TRBV2 to TRBJ2-3; 7 positions match TRBD2. Germline-derived CDR1 and CDR2 are SNHLY and FYNNEI. CDR3 length: 14 residues. V shed 6 bases and J 6 bases; nucleotides not matched to a gene: 9. The CDR3 DNA sequence: TGTGCCAGCAGCACCGGCGGGGGTTTGGATACGCAGTATTTT. This translates into CASSTGGGLDTQYF.

This clone has just a few counts. V usage is TRBV2 and J usage is TRBJ2-7; possible D gene TRBD1, 6 bases. This CDR3 is 14 amino acids long. In germline, CDR1 is SNHLY, CDR2 FYNNEI. Trimming took off 4 bases at V and 7 bases at J, with 17 bases between the two ends. The CDR3, as DNA: TGTGCCAGCAGTGTGGTTAGGGACACTCGGGAGCAGTACTTC. The encoded protein is CASSVVRDTREQYF.

The V gene is TRBV28, the J gene TRBJ1-6; TRBD1 aligns across 9 bases. The ends lost 4 bases at V and 8 bases at J; junction bases unmatched: 6. The CDR3 consists of 15 residues. CDR1 and CDR2 (germline): MDHEN, SYDVKM. As DNA, the CDR3 is TGTGCCAGCAGTTGGGGGACAGGGAGGGATTCACCCCTCCACTTT. Translation: CASSWGTGRDSPLHF.

J is TRBJ2-2 and V is TRBV12-5, with D tentatively TRBD2 (5 bases). Trimming took off 7 bases at V and 7 bases at J, with 13 bases between the two ends. Germline V CDR1 and CDR2: LGHNT, FRNRAP. CDR3 length: 13 amino acids. CDR3 DNA sequence: TGTGCTAGTGCCTTCGGACTGGGCGGGGAGCTGTTTTTT. Its translation is CASAFGLGGELFF.

The chain carries TRBV15 and TRBJ1-4; 8 bases are shared with TRBD1. V lost 0 bases and J lost 8; bases outside the gene matches: 8. This CDR3 is built from 16 residues. In germline, CDR1 is LNHNV, CDR2 YYDKDF (reference sequence). Written as DNA, the CDR3 is TGTGCCACCAGCAGAGATCGGACAGGGAGGGGGGAAAAACTGTTTTTT. Amino acid sequence: CATSRDRTGRGEKLFF.

V usage is TRBV6-1 and J usage is TRBJ1-1; 10 positions agree with TRBD1. Germline CDR1 MNHNS, CDR2 SASEGT. The CDR3 is 13 residues long. V was pared by 2 bases and J by 11 bases, with 5 bases of the junction left unmatched. The CDR3 spells CASSERQGAVAFF. The CDR3 DNA is TGTGCCAGCAGTGAACGACAGGGGGCGGTTGCTTTCTTT.

The CDR3 reads CASSFLRGNQETQYF. CDR3 in DNA: TGTGCCAGCAGTTTTCTGAGGGGGAACCAAGAGACCCAGTACTTC. The chain recombines TRBV6-5 with TRBJ2-5; possible D gene TRBD1, 6 bases. Trimming pared 4 bases from V and 0 bases from J, leaving 12 bases between. This CDR3 comprises 15 residues. CDR1 and CDR2 (germline): MNHEY, SVGAGI.

This chain links TRBV5-1 with TRBJ1-1; D might be TRBD1 (5 bases). This CDR3 region has 13 residues. V lost 3 bases and J 4 bases, leaving 10 bases between the germline ends. Germline assignment: CDR1 SGHRS and CDR2 YFSETQ. This CDR3 is CASSSGGFTEAFF. The CDR3 nucleotides read TGCGCCAGCAGCTCTGGGGGGTTCACTGAAGCTTTCTTT.

The chain has TRBV30 and TRBJ1-1; 8 nucleotides agree with TRBD1. The germline gives CDR1 GTSNPN, CDR2 SVGIG (reference sequence). This CDR3 has 14 residues. Trimming removed 4 bases from V and 2 bases from J; junction bases left unmatched: 6. CDR3 loop: CAWTRTGLNTEAFF. The CDR3 DNA reads TGTGCCTGGACCCGGACAGGGTTAAACACTGAAGCTTTCTTT.

The CDR3 bases are TGTGCCAGCAGCCGGGGAGGAGCTAGCGGGAGGACAACCTACGAGCAGTACTTC. Encoded protein: CASSRGGASGRTTYEQYF. The J gene is TRBJ2-7, the V gene TRBV3-1 (or the pseudogene TRBV3-2); the match to TRBD2 covers 11 bases. Trimming took 4 bases from V and 2 from J; bases not matched to a gene: 13. The CDR3 contains 18 residues. Germline V lookup: CDR1 LGHDT, CDR2 YNNKEL (reference sequence).

The chain carries TRBV4-2 and TRBJ2-1; no definite D call. Germline V gives CDR1 LGHNA, CDR2 YNFKEQ. The CDR3 contains 16 residues. The ends were cut back, 0 bases at V and 6 bases at J, with 15 bases in the middle. Written as DNA, the CDR3 is TGTGCCAGCAGCCAAGATCCCCGGGTCCGAGTCAATGAGCAGTTCTTC. Translating gives CASSQDPRVRVNEQFF.

The genes are TRBV18 and TRBJ2-1, with 8 positions matching TRBD1. J lost 16 bases, V lost 6 bases, and 8 bases had no gene match. The CDR3 extends over 11 amino acids. Germline V gene lookup returns CDR1 KGHSH and CDR2 LQKENI. The CDR3 DNA follows: TGTGCCAGCTCCCTCGGACAGGGAGACTTCTTC. Residues: CASSLGQGDFF. Full variable domain (remainder filled in from reference TRBV18 and TRBJ2-1): NAGVMQNPRHLVRRRGQEARLRCSPMKGHSHVYWYRQLPEEGLKFMVYLQKENIIDESGMPKERFSAEFPKEGPSILRIQQVVRGDSAAYFCASSLGQGDFFGPGTRLTVL.

V usage is TRBV6-1 and J usage is TRBJ2-5, with 12 bases matching TRBD2. Germline values: CDR1 MNHNS, CDR2 SASEGT. The V gene end was trimmed by 2 bases and the J gene end by 5 bases; junction bases not matched to a gene: 9. The CDR3 sequence is 17 residues long. The CDR3 reads CASSETSSGGAWETQYF. CDR3 bases: TGTGCCAGCAGTGAAACGTCTAGCGGGGGGGCTTGGGAGACCCAGTACTTC.

V usage is TRBV19 and J usage is TRBJ2-4; 8 positions match TRBD2. The J segment lost 2 bases and the V segment lost 5 bases, leaving 8 bases of the junction unmatched. Germline V gives CDR1 LNHDA, CDR2 SQIVND (reference sequence). This CDR3 has 16 residues. The CDR3 nucleotides are TGTGCCAGTAGTTGGCGGGGGGCTGTGACCAAAAACATTCAGTACTTC. This codes for CASSWRGAVTKNIQYF.

The genes are TRBV12-3 or TRBV12-4 and TRBJ1-2, with D perhaps TRBD1 (6 bases). Trimming took 3 bases from V and 2 from J, leaving 7 bases between them. This CDR3 spans 13 amino acids. CDR3 nucleotides: TGTGCCAGCAGTTTTACAGGGAACTATGGCTACACCTTC. This sequence encodes CASSFTGNYGYTF.